This is a list of T cell receptor beta chains from one sample in a study of Graves' ophthalmopathy and Graves' hyperthyroidism. One entry per CDR3 protein results from TCRdb running MiXCR on the multiplex PCR reads. The sample has about 1.1 million distinct CDR3 sequences, roughly two fifths seen once. Specimen: peripheral blood or thyroid tissue (not recorded which). The receptors stem from an adult man with Graves' hyperthyroidism. Each CDR3 is given with its conserved first and last residue. Each record gives: clone size, V gene, CDR3 length, J gene, CDR3 protein. Not every row has a clone size; where given, it reads once, few, many or a size class.

few	TRBV2	15	TRBJ2-7	CASSSTGGGTYEQYF
many	TRBV15	13	TRBJ2-5	CATTEGTQETQYF
NA	TRBV10-3	15	TRBJ1-6	CAIKNSGTGKLALHF
few	TRBV6-6	15	TRBJ1-2	CASSRMGRSFHGYTF
NA	TRBV10-3	15	TRBJ2-7	CAIRPTSGRPSEQYF
many	TRBV24-1	13	TRBJ2-5	CATSLRLGETQYF
many	TRBV12-3/TRBV12-4	12	TRBJ1-5	CASSRGVWPQHF
NA	TRBV20-1	17	TRBJ2-1	CSARDWNARSSYNEQFF
few	TRBV5-5	13	TRBJ1-4	CASSLAGPEKLFF
NA	TRBV15	15	TRBJ1-5	CATSSPGTGDLPQHF
NA	TRBV7-9	14	TRBJ1-2	CASSLAGQLYGYTF
NA	TRBV12-3/TRBV12-4	14	TRBJ2-5	CASSSEAGAETQYF
NA	TRBV20-1	14	TRBJ2-7	CSARDPDRGYEQYF
few	TRBV27	16	TRBJ1-1	CASTPNPGRRGTEAFF
NA	TRBV15	14	TRBJ1-4	CATSRQGTNEKLSF
many	TRBV19	12	TRBJ2-7	CASSIDGGEQYF
few	TRBV28	14	TRBJ1-1	CASSLPQGNTEAFF
many	TRBV7-2	14	TRBJ2-7	CASSSQLTSDEQYF
many	TRBV13	14	TRBJ2-7	CASSLEDRSYEQYF
many	TRBV20-1	15	TRBJ2-7	CSVKGKLAGTYEQYF
once	TRBV10-3	13	TRBJ2-7	CASSHSSAYEQYF
few	TRBV24-1	11	TRBJ1-2	CATSEGGGYTF
few	TRBV2	13	TRBJ1-2	CASSEGGLYGYTF
NA	TRBV15	15	TRBJ2-7	CATSLTSGRAYEQYF
NA	TRBV15	19	TRBJ1-6	CATSRSNLPGTGPGSPLHF
NA	TRBV10-3	15	TRBJ1-2	CAISGGVGAVAGYTF
NA	TRBV25-1	13	TRBJ1-6	CARDLRTYSPLHF
NA	TRBV25-1	14	TRBJ1-1	CATNQGPLNTEAFF